The entry below describes one T cell receptor beta chain. The data belong to a study of human T cells and chemical hapten exposure. At the level of the study: The use of 2% DPC on approximately 2 cm by approximately 2 cm of upper inner arm skin constituted sensitization.

Time point denoted: pre-sensitization, week 0. Specified treatment: therapeutic diphenylcyclopropenone sensitization with weekly scalp DPC. MiXCR, applied by TCRdb to the RACE reads, yields one record per CDR3 protein. In the table there are some 74,000 distinct CDR3 sequences, less than 15% of which are singletons. CDR1 is LGHNA and CDR2 is YSLEER in the germline V gene. Trimming cost V 1 base and J 2 bases, with 9 bases left between them. This CDR3 has 15 amino acids. Sequenced here: whole blood, sampled in connection with sensitization to the hapten diphenylcyclopropenone (DPC). The chain combines TRBV4-3 with TRBJ1-5; D perhaps matches TRBD1 (6 bases). The receptor comes from a woman aged 45-65 years with alopecia areata. Some clones in this sample may be carry-over from other donors' samples. DNA of the CDR3: TGCGCCAGCAGCCAAGGAACAGGGCGCAATCAGCCCCAGCATTTT. Encoded protein: CASSQGTGRNQPQHF.